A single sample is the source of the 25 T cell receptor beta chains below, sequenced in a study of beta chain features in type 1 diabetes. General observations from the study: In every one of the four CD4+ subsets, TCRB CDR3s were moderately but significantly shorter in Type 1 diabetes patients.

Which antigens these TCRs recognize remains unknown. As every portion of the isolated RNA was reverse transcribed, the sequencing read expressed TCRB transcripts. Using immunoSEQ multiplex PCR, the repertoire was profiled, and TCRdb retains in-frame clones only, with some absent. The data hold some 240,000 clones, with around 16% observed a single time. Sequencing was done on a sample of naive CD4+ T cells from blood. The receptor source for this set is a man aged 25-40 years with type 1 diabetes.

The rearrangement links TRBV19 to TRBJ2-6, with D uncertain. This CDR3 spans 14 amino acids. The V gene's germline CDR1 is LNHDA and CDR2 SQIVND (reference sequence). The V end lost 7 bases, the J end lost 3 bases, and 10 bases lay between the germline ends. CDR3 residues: CASISLRGANVLTF. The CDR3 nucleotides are TGTGCCAGTATCTCGCTTCGTGGGGCCAACGTCCTGACTTTC.

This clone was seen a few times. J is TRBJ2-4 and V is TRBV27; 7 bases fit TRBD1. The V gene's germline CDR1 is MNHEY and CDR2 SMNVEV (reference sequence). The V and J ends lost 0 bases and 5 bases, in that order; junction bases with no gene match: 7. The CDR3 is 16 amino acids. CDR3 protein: CASSLSPRTGENIQYF. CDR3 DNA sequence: TGTGCCAGCAGTTTATCTCCCCGCACAGGGGAAAACATTCAGTACTTC.

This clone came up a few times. The CDR3 spells CASSFDGEQYF. CDR3 DNA: TGTGCCAGCAGCTTTGACGGGGAGCAGTACTTC. J is TRBJ2-7 and V is TRBV11-1, with D unresolved. The V gene's germline CDR1 is SGHAT and CDR2 FQDESV (reference sequence). This CDR3 comprises 11 residues. Trimming removed 3 bases from V and 7 bases from J, with 7 bases in between.

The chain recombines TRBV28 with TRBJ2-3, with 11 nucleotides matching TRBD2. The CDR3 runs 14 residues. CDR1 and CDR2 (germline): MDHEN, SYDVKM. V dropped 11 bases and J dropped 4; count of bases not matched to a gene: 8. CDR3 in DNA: TGTGCCGGAGCAATAGCGGGAGGGGCAGATACGCAGTATTTT. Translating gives CAGAIAGGADTQYF. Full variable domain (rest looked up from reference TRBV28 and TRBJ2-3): DVKVTQSSRYLVKRTGEKVFLECVQDMDHENMFWYRQDPGLGLRLIYFSYDVKMKEKGDIPEGYSVSREKKERFSLILESASTNQTSMYLCAGAIAGGADTQYFGPGTRLTVL.

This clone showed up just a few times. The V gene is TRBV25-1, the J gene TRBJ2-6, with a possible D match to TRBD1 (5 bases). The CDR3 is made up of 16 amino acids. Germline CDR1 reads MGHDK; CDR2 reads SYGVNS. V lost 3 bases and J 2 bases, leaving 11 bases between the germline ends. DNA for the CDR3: TGTGCCAGCAGTGATCCCCAGGGTACTGGGGCCAACGTCCTGACTTTC. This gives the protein CASSDPQGTGANVLTF.

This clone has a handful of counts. CDR3 DNA: TGCGCCAGCAGCCAGCGATCGGGTACAGAAACCTACGAGCAGTACTTC. Translated: CASSQRSGTETYEQYF. The chain links TRBV4-3 to TRBJ2-7; D gene unclear. Germline values: CDR1 LGHNA, CDR2 YSLEER. The CDR3 is made up of 16 amino acids. V dropped 3 bases and J dropped 2 bases, with 17 bases sitting between them.

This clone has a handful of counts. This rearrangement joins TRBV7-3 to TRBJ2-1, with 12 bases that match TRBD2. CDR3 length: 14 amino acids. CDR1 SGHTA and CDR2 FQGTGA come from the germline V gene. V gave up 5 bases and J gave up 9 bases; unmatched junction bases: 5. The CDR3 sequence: CASSQGLAGTEQFF. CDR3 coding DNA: TGTGCCAGCAGCCAGGGACTAGCGGGCACTGAGCAGTTCTTC. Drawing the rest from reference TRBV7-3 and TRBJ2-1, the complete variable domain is GAGVSQTPSNKVTEKGKYVELRCDPISGHTALYWYRQSLGQGPEFLIYFQGTGAADDSGLPNDRFFAVRPEGSVSTLKIQRTERGDSAVYLCASSQGLAGTEQFFGPGTRLTVL.

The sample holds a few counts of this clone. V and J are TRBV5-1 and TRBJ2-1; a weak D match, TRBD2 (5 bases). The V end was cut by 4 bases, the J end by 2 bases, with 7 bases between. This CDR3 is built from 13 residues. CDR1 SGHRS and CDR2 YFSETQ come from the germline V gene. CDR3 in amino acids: CASSPGTYNEQFF. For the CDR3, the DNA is TGCGCCAGCAGCCCCGGGACCTACAATGAGCAGTTCTTC. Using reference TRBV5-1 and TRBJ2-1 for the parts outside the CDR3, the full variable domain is KAGVTQTPRYLIKTRGQQVTLSCSPISGHRSVSWYQQTPGQGLQFLFEYFSETQRNKGNFPGRFSGRQFSNSRSEMNVSTLELGDSALYLCASSPGTYNEQFFGPGTRLTVL.

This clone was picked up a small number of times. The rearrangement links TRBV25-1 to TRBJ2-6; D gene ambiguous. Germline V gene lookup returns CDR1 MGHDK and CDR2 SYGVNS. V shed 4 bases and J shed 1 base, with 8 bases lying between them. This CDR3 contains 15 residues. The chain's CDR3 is CASSARVSGANVLTF. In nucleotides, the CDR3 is TGTGCCAGCAGTGCAAGGGTGTCTGGGGCCAACGTCCTGACTTTC.

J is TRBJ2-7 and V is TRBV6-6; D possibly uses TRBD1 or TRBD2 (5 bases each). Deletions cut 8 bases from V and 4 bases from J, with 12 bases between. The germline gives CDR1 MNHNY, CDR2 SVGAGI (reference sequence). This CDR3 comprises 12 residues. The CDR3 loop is CASGGRRYEQYF. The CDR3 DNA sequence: TGTGCCAGCGGGGGACGGAGATACGAGCAGTACTTC.

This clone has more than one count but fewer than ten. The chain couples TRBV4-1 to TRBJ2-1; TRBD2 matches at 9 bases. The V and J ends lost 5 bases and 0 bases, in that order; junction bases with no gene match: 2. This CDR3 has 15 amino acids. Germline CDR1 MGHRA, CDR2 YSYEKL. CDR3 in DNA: TGCGCCAGCAGCAAGACTAGCGGCTCCTACAATGAGCAGTTCTTC. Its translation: CASSKTSGSYNEQFF.

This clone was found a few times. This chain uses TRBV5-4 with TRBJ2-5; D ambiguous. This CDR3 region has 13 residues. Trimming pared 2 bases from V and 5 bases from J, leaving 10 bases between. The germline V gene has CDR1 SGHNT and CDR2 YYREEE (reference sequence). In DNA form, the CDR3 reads TGTGCCAGCAGCTTCGGAGCTCTCGAGACCCAGTACTTC. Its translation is CASSFGALETQYF.

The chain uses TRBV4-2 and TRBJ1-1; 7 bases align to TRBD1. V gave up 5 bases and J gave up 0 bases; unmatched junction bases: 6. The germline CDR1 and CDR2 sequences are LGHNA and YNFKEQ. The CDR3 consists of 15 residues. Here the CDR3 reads CASSGQVNLNTEAFF. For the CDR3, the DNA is TGTGCCAGCAGCGGACAGGTTAATTTGAACACTGAAGCTTTCTTT.

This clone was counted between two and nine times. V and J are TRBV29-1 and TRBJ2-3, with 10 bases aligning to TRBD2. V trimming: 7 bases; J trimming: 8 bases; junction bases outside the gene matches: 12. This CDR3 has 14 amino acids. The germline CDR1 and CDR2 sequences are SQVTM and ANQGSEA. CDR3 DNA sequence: TGCAGCGGTGGGCCTAGCGGGAGCAAGGGTACGCAGTATTTT. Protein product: CSGGPSGSKGTQYF.

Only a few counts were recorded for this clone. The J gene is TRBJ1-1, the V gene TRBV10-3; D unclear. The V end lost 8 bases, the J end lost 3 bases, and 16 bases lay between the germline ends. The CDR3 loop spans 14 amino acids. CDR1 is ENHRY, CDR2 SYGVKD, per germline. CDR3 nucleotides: TGTGCCATCGGTCCTGGACGAGATCACACTGAAGCTTTCTTT. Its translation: CAIGPGRDHTEAFF.

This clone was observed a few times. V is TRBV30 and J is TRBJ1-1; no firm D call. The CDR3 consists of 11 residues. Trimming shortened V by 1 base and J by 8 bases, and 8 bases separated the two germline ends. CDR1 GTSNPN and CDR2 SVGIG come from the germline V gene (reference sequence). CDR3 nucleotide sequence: TGTGCCTGGAGTGCTATACAAGAAGCTTTCTTT. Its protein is CAWSAIQEAFF.

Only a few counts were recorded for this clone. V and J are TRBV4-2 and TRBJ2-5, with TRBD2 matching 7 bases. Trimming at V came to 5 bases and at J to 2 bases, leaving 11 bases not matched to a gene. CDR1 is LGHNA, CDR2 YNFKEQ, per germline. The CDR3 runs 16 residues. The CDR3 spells CASSTTASGIQETQYF. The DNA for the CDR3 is TGTGCCAGCAGCACAACGGCTAGCGGTATACAAGAGACCCAGTACTTC.

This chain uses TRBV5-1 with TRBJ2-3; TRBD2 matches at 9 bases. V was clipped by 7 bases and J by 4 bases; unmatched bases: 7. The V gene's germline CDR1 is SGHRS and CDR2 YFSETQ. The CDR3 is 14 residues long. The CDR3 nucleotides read TGCGCCAGCCGGGGGACTAGCCCGGCAGATACGCAGTATTTT. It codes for CASRGTSPADTQYF.

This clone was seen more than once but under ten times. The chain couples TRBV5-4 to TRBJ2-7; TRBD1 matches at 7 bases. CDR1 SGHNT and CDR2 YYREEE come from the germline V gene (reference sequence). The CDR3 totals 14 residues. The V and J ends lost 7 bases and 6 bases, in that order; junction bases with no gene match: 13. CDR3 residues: CASGPPDRVPEQYF. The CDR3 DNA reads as TGTGCCAGCGGGCCCCCCGACAGGGTCCCCGAGCAGTACTTC.

The CDR3 protein is CASLRALQWYF. The CDR3 DNA reads as TGTGCCAGCCTACGGGCCCTTCAGTGGTACTTC. The chain uses TRBV21-1 and TRBJ2-7. TRBV21-1 is classified as a pseudogene. The CDR3 sequence is 11 residues long.

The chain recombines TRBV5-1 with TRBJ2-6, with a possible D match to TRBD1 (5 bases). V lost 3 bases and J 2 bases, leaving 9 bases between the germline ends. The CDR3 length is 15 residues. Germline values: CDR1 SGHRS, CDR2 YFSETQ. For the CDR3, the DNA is TGCGCCAGCAGCTCTCAGGGAACTGGGGCCAACGTCCTGACTTTC. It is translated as CASSSQGTGANVLTF.

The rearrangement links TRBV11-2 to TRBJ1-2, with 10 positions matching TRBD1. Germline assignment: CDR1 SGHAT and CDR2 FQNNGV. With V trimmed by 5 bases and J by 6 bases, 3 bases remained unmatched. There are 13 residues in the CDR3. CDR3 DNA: TGTGCCAGCAGCCACGGACAGGGGGATGGCTACACCTTC. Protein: CASSHGQGDGYTF.

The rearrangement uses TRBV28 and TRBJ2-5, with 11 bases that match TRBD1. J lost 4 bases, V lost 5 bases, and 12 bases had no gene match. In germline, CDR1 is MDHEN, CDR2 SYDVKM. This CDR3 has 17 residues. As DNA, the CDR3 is TGTGCCAGCAGTCGAGCCAGGGGACAGGGGGGTCGAGAGACCCAGTACTTC. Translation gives CASSRARGQGGRETQYF.

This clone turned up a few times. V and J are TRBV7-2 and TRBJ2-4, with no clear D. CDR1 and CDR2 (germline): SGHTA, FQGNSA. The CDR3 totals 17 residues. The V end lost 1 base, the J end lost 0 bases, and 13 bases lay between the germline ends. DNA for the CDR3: TGTGCCAGCAGCTTAGTCGGCAGCGAACCAGCCAAAAACATTCAGTACTTC. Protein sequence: CASSLVGSEPAKNIQYF.

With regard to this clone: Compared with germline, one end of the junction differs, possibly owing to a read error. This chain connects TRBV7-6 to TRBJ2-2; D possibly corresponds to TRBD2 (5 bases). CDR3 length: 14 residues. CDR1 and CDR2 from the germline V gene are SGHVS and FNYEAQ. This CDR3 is CASSIASNTGELFF. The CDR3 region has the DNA TGTGCCAGCAGCATAGCGTCGAACACCGGGGAGCTGTTTTTT.